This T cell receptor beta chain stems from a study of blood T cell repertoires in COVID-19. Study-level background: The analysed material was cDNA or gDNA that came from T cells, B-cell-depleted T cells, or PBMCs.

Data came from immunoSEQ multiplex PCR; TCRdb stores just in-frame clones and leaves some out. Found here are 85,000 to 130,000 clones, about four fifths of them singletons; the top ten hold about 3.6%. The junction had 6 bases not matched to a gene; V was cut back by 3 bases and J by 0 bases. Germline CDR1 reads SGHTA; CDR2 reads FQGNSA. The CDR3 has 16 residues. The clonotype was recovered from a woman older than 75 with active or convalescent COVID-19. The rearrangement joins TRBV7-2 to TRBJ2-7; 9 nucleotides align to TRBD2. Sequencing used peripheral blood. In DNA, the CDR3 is TGTGCCAGCAGCTTGACTACTAGCGGGTTCTCCTACGAGCAGTACTTC. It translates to CASSLTTSGFSYEQYF.